Each of the 23 T cell receptor beta chains below was sequenced from the same sample in a study of cytotoxic CD8 clonotypes in ibrutinib-treated CLL. TCRdb keeps only in-frame clones here, not all; method: immunoSEQ multiplex PCR. The data hold approximately 320,000 clones, with 67% observed a single time. Sequenced here: PBMCs, sampled after 36 months of ibrutinib treatment. The receptors come from a human donor with chronic lymphocytic leukemia.

This clone was observed once. The rearrangement uses TRBV5-1 and TRBJ1-6, with D tentatively TRBD1 (6 bases). The CDR3 totals 18 residues. Trimming cost V 1 base and J 7 bases, with 21 bases left between them. The germline V gene has CDR1 SGHRS and CDR2 YFSETQ. CDR3 bases: TGCGCCAGCAGCTTGACCGGTATGGGGGCCCCGGTAAATTCACCCCTCCACTTT. The encoded protein is CASSLTGMGAPVNSPLHF.

In its sample, this clone was seen once. The J gene is TRBJ1-1, the V gene TRBV19; D is possibly TRBD1 (6 bases). The CDR3 length is 15 residues. Germline lookup yields CDR1 LNHDA and CDR2 SQIVND (reference sequence). Trimming shortened V by 6 bases and J by 2 bases, and 16 bases separated the two germline ends. CDR3 nucleotides: TGTGCCAGTAGGCGGGGGCCAGGCTTTAACACTGAAGCTTTCTTT. Translating gives CASRRGPGFNTEAFF.

The chain links TRBV5-5 to TRBJ1-2; 9 nucleotides match TRBD1. Trimming removed 4 bases from V and 2 bases from J; junction bases left unmatched: 9. The CDR3 spans 16 residues. Germline V gene lookup returns CDR1 SGHKS and CDR2 YYEKEE (reference sequence). The CDR3 sequence is CASSIRETGGNYGYTF. The CDR3 DNA follows: TGTGCCAGCAGCATCCGAGAGACAGGGGGAAACTATGGCTACACCTTC.

J is TRBJ1-5 and V is TRBV18; the D is unclear. V lost 6 bases, J lost 5 bases, and 17 bases lay in between. CDR3 length: 15 amino acids. Germline-derived CDR1 and CDR2 are KGHSH and LQKENI. The CDR3: CASSLNEGLDQPQHF. The CDR3 DNA follows: TGTGCCAGCTCTTTAAATGAAGGTTTGGATCAGCCCCAGCATTTT.

This clone was counted between two and nine times. The chain has TRBV19 and TRBJ1-5; perhaps TRBD1 as D (6 bases). Germline-derived CDR1 and CDR2 are LNHDA and SQIVND (reference sequence). Trimming left V 3 bases short and J 2 bases short, with 14 bases between. CDR3 size: 16 residues. CDR3 region: CASSISRPGGNQPQHF. Written as DNA, the CDR3 is TGTGCCAGTAGTATCAGTAGGCCAGGGGGCAATCAGCCCCAGCATTTT.

V usage is TRBV5-1 and J usage is TRBJ2-6, with 8 bases lining up with TRBD1. The CDR3 is made up of 16 amino acids. Germline lookup yields CDR1 SGHRS and CDR2 YFSETQ. V was pared by 4 bases and J by 4 bases, with 7 bases of the junction left unmatched. As DNA, the CDR3 is TGCGCCAGCAGCACCCAGGGGGCGCCCGGGGCCAACGTCCTGACTTTC. It specifies CASSTQGAPGANVLTF.

The gene calls are TRBV5-1 and TRBJ2-5; 10 bases align to TRBD2. The J segment lost 5 bases and the V segment lost 0 bases, leaving 7 bases of the junction unmatched. Per the germline V gene, CDR1 is SGHRS and CDR2 is YFSETQ. The CDR3 is 16 amino acids. CDR3 residues: CASSLVLAGARETQYF. The DNA of the CDR3 is TGCGCCAGCAGCTTGGTTCTAGCGGGAGCTCGGGAGACCCAGTACTTC.

V is TRBV9 and J is TRBJ2-7; a possible D gene is TRBD2 (5 bases). Trimming pared 0 bases from V and 5 bases from J, leaving 18 bases between. This CDR3 is built from 16 residues. Germline V gene data show CDR1 as SGDLS and CDR2 as YYNGEE. The CDR3 nucleotides are TGTGCCAGCAGCGTAGGCCCCCCGGGCAGCGGCCACGAGCAGTACTTC. Protein: CASSVGPPGSGHEQYF.

V is TRBV27 and J is TRBJ1-6, with TRBD1 matching 10 bases. Losses at the gene ends were 9 bases for V and 2 bases for J; bases not matched to a gene: 4. The CDR3 is 15 residues long. Germline V gene data show CDR1 as MNHEY and CDR2 as SMNVEV (reference sequence). The CDR3 nucleotides are TGTGCCAGTAAAGACAGGGGGCCCTATAATTCACCCCTCCACTTT. Its protein is CASKDRGPYNSPLHF.

On this clone itself: The sample holds other DNA sequences that translate to the same CDR3. The chain is built from TRBV9 and TRBJ2-3; 9 nucleotides match TRBD2. CDR3 length: 15 residues. CDR1 SGDLS and CDR2 YYNGEE come from the germline V gene. Trimming took 0 bases from V and 1 from J; bases not matched to a gene: 0. This chain's CDR3 is CASSVGLAGTDTQYF. Written as DNA, the CDR3 is TGTGCCAGCAGCGTAGGACTAGCGGGCACAGATACGCAGTATTTT.

This clone has a single count. The CDR3 sequence: CASSPRSEGRYEQYF. The CDR3 nucleotides are TGTGCCAGCAGCCCCAGATCCGAAGGGCGCTACGAGCAGTACTTC. The rearrangement joins TRBV7-3 to TRBJ2-7; D is unclear. Trimming pared 5 bases from V and 3 bases from J, leaving 17 bases between. Germline-derived CDR1 and CDR2 are SGHTA and FQGTGA. The CDR3 contains 15 residues.

The V gene is TRBV4-1, the J gene TRBJ1-2; D is unresolved. The CDR3 length is 13 residues. The germline CDR1 and CDR2 sequences are MGHRA and YSYEKL. Between the trimmed V and J ends, which lost 0 bases and 3 bases, there was a span of 5 bases. The CDR3 region is CASSQDGDYGYTF. The CDR3 DNA reads TGCGCCAGCAGCCAAGATGGGGACTATGGCTACACCTTC.

V is TRBV6-5 and J is TRBJ2-1; weak D call: TRBD2 (7 bases). Trimming cost V 9 bases and J 10 bases, with 16 bases left between them. Looked up from germline, CDR1 is MNHEY and CDR2 is SVGAGI. The CDR3 spans 12 residues. CDR3 in amino acids: CASWGGPWEQFF. Written as DNA, the CDR3 is TGTGCCAGTTGGGGGGGCCCGTGGGAGCAGTTCTTC.

This clone was seen more than once but under ten times. The V gene is TRBV29-1, the J gene TRBJ2-1; either TRBD1 or TRBD2 may supply D (5 bases each). CDR3 size: 14 residues. Germline V CDR1 and CDR2: SQVTM, ANQGSEA. Trimming cost V 7 bases and J 4 bases, with 17 bases left between them. CDR3 nucleotides: TGCAGCGCCGCCGGACACGGGGAGTACAATGAGCAGTTCTTC. It is translated as CSAAGHGEYNEQFF.

This clone is a singleton in its sample. The chain employs TRBV29-1 and TRBJ2-3, with a weak D call TRBD2 (7 bases). Trimming removed 3 bases at V and 5 bases at J, with 18 bases between. The CDR3 is 15 residues long. CDR1 is SQVTM, CDR2 ANQGSEA, per germline. CDR3 region: CSVERGRGAVDTQYF. The DNA of the CDR3 is TGCAGCGTTGAGAGAGGTCGGGGGGCGGTAGATACGCAGTATTTT.

V usage is TRBV7-6 and J usage is TRBJ2-3; possibly TRBD2 for D (5 bases). CDR3 length: 20 residues. V was pared by 4 bases and J by 4 bases, with 30 bases between. Germline-derived CDR1 and CDR2 are SGHVS and FNYEAQ. CDR3 sequence reads: CASSSLLWEPTSHGSDTQYF. For the CDR3, the DNA is TGTGCCAGCAGCTCTCTTCTGTGGGAGCCGACCTCACATGGATCAGATACGCAGTATTTT.

V gene TRBV7-2 combines with J gene TRBJ2-7; possibly TRBD1 or TRBD2 for D (7 bases each). Germline V gene lookup returns CDR1 SGHTA and CDR2 FQGNSA. The CDR3 contains 14 residues. V shed 5 bases and J shed 9 bases, with 20 bases lying between them. The CDR3 is CASSRDRPSGGQYF. As DNA, the CDR3 is TGTGCCAGCAGCCGGGACAGACCCTCGGGGGGGCAGTACTTC.

V is TRBV7-6 and J is TRBJ2-2; TRBD1 matches 12 bases. The CDR3 is 17 residues long. V lost 5 bases, J lost 5 bases, and 9 bases stayed unmatched. Germline assignment: CDR1 SGHVS and CDR2 FNYEAQ. The CDR3 coding sequence is TGTGCCAGCAGCCCCGTCACGGGACAGGGGGCGACCGGGGAGCTGTTTTTT. Its protein product is CASSPVTGQGATGELFF. The full variable domain, in which reference TRBV7-6 and TRBJ2-2 provide the parts outside the CDR3, is GAGVSQSPRYKVTKRGQDVALRCDPISGHVSLYWYRQALGQGPEFLTYFNYEAQQDKSGLPNDRFSAERPEGSISTLTIQRTEQRDSAMYRCASSPVTGQGATGELFFGEGSRLTVL.

J is TRBJ1-2 and V is TRBV4-1, with 8 bases lining up with TRBD1. Unmatched junction bases numbered 2, after V lost 5 bases and J lost 0 bases. CDR1 is MGHRA and CDR2 is YSYEKL in the germline V gene. The CDR3 totals 14 residues. The CDR3 nucleotides read TGCGCCAGCAGCAAGGGACAGGCTAACTATGGCTACACCTTC. Encoded protein: CASSKGQANYGYTF.

The table lists this clone with a count of one. This chain joins TRBV29-1 and TRBJ1-2; no clear D. There are 14 residues in the CDR3. V shed 0 bases and J shed 3 bases, with 11 bases lying between them. Germline V gene data show CDR1 as SQVTM and CDR2 as ANQGSEA. CDR3 coding DNA: TGCAGCGTTGAAGACTGGGCGGGTGACTATGGCTACACCTTC. Protein product: CSVEDWAGDYGYTF. The full variable domain, with the rest looked up from reference TRBV29-1 and TRBJ1-2, is SAVISQKPSRDICQRGTSLTIQCQVDSQVTMMFWYRQQPGQSLTLIATANQGSEATYESGFVIDKFPISRPNLTFSTLTVSNMSPEDSSIYLCSVEDWAGDYGYTFGSGTRLTVV.

V usage is TRBV2 and J usage is TRBJ1-5, with a possible D match to TRBD1 (5 bases). The CDR3 covers 16 residues. Deletions cut 4 bases from V and 0 bases from J, with 13 bases between. The germline CDR1 and CDR2 sequences are SNHLY and FYNNEI. The CDR3: CASSGGAEYSNQPQHF. The DNA for the CDR3 is TGTGCCAGCAGTGGAGGGGCCGAGTATAGCAATCAGCCCCAGCATTTT. Variable domain in full (rest from reference TRBV2 and TRBJ1-5): EPEVTQTPSHQVTQMGQEVILRCVPISNHLYFYWYRQILGQKVEFLVSFYNNEISEKSEIFDDQFSVERPDGSNFTLKIRSTKLEDSAMYFCASSGGAEYSNQPQHFGDGTRLSIL.

This chain's CDR3 is CASSFGFYNEQFF. The CDR3 nucleotides read TGTGCCAGCAGCTTCGGGTTTTACAATGAGCAGTTCTTC. This chain links TRBV5-6 with TRBJ2-1; D gene ambiguous. The CDR3 is 13 residues long. V lost 2 bases and J 4 bases, leaving 7 bases between the germline ends. Per germline, CDR1 SGHDT and CDR2 YYEEEE.

V and J are TRBV4-1 and TRBJ2-7, with 7 bases fitting TRBD2. Germline V gene data show CDR1 as MGHRA and CDR2 as YSYEKL. The CDR3 extends over 15 amino acids. The trim removed 1 base at V and 3 bases at J, leaving 6 bases unmatched. In nucleotides, the CDR3 is TGCGCCAGCAGCCAAGTGGAAGCGGGGTACTACGAGCAGTACTTC. It codes for CASSQVEAGYYEQYF.